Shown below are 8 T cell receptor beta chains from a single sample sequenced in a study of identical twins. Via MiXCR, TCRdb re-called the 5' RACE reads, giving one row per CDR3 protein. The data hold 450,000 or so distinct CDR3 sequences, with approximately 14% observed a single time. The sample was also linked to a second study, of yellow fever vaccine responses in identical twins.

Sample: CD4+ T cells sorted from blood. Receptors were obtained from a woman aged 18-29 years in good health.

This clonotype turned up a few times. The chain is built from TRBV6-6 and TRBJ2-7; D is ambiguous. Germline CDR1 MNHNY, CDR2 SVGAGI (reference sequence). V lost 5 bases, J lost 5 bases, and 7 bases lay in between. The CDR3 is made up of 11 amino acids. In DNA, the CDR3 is TGTGCCAGCAGTAGGGTAAACGAGCAGTACTTC. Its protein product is CASSRVNEQYF.

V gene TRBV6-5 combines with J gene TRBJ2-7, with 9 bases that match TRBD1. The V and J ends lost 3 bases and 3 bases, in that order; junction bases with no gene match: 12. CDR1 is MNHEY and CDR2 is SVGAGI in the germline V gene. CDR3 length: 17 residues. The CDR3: CASSYSGTGSVGYEQYF. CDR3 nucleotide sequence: TGTGCCAGCAGTTATTCCGGGACAGGGTCGGTAGGCTACGAGCAGTACTTC.

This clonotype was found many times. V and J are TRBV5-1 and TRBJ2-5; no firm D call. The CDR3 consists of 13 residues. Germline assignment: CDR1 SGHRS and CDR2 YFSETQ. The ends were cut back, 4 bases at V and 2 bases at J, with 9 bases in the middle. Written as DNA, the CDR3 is TGCGCCAGCAGCAATGGACGGCAAGAGACCCAGTACTTC. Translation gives CASSNGRQETQYF.

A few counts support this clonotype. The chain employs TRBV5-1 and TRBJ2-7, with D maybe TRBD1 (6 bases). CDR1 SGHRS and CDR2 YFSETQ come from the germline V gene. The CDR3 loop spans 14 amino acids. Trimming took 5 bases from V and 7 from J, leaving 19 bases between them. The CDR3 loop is CASSWTALREEQYF. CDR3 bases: TGCGCCAGCAGTTGGACAGCCCTGAGGGAAGAGCAGTACTTC.

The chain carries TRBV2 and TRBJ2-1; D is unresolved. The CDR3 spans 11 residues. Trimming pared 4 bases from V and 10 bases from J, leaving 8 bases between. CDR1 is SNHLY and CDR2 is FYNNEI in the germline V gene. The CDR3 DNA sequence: TGTGCCAGCAGTGTTGAAGGGGAGCAGTTCTTC. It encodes CASSVEGEQFF.

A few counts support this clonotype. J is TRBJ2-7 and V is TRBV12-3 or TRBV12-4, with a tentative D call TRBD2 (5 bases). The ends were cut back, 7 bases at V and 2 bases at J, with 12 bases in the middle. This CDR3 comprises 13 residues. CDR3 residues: CASTKGVAYEQYF. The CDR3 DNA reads TGTGCCAGCACTAAGGGAGTAGCCTACGAGCAGTACTTC.

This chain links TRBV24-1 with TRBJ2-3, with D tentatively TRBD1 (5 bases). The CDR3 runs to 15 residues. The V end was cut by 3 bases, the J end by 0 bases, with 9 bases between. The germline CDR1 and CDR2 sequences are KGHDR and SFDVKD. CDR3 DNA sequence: TGTGCCACCAGTGATCCACAGGTTAGCACAGATACGCAGTATTTT. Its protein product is CATSDPQVSTDTQYF.

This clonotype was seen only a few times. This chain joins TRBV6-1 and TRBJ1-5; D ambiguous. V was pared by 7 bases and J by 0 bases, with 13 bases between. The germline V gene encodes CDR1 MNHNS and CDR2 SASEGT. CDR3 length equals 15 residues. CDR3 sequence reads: CASNAGINSNQPQHF. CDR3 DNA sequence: TGTGCCAGCAACGCAGGAATTAATAGCAATCAGCCCCAGCATTTT.